Listed here are 23 T cell receptor beta chains from one sample, sequenced in a study of T-cell reconstitution after alpha-beta-depleted transplantation in children. Unique molecular identifiers were incorporated into the prepared TCRbeta library. TCRdb itself ran the PCR reads through MiXCR, one entry per CDR3 protein. The data show approximately 210,000 distinct CDR3 sequences, with roughly 15% seen just once and about two fifths held by the top ten. The source was PBMCs, mostly from graft donor cells, collected 360 days after TCRalphabeta/CD19-depleted stem cell transplant. Every receptor here comes from a male patient between 2 and 10 years old who had a stem cell transplant for acute lymphoblastic leukemia, so the T cells may come from the graft donor.

The V call is TRBV29-1, the J call TRBJ1-1, with D unclear. Germline V gene sequence: CDR1 SQVTM, CDR2 ANQGSEA. With 5 bases removed from V and 2 bases from J, the gap between germline ends came to 9 bases. The CDR3 length is 12 residues. CDR3 sequence (DNA): TGCAGCGTTAAACAGCTCAACACTGAAGCTTTCTTT. This translates into CSVKQLNTEAFF.

This clonotype was seen a few times. The rearrangement links TRBV24-1 to TRBJ2-3; D gene ambiguous. The CDR3 spans 15 residues. Germline CDR1 KGHDR, CDR2 SFDVKD. V was clipped by 2 bases and J by 3 bases, with 11 bases between them. This chain's CDR3 is CATSDSEVTTDTQYF. The CDR3 DNA is TGTGCCACCAGTGATTCAGAAGTAACGACAGATACGCAGTATTTT.

As concerns this clonotype: The conserved phenylalanine or tryptophan normally closing the CDR3 is absent here, so this likely arose from a read error. The chain uses TRBV3-1 and TRBJ2-1, with TRBD2 identical over 10 bases. CDR3 length: 14 amino acids. J was trimmed by 6 bases and V by 2 bases; bases with no gene match: 1. The germline CDR1 and CDR2 sequences are LGHDT and YNNKEL (reference sequence). CDR3 bases: TGTGCCAGCAGCCAAAAGCGGGGGGGCAATGAGCAGTTCGTC. Its protein is CASSQKRGGNEQFV.

This clonotype was seen just once. The chain recombines TRBV4-3 with TRBJ2-1, with 9 bases identical to TRBD2. V shed 1 base, J shed 3 bases, and the junction held 7 bases outside the gene matches. Germline lookup yields CDR1 LGHNA and CDR2 YSLEER. CDR3 length: 17 residues. The DNA for the CDR3 is TGCGCCAGCAGCCAAGCCGGACTAGCGACGGTCTACAATGAGCAGTTCTTC. Its protein product is CASSQAGLATVYNEQFF.

CDR3: CASSPSGQGLHEQYF. Here the CDR3 DNA reads TGTGCCAGCAGTCCCTCGGGACAAGGGCTCCACGAGCAGTACTTC. This chain connects TRBV12-3 or TRBV12-4 to TRBJ2-7, with D possibly TRBD1 on 6 matching bases. The CDR3 is 15 residues long. V lost 5 bases to trimming and J lost 5 bases, with 19 bases between them.

The chain carries TRBV11-2 and TRBJ2-2; 9 nucleotides agree with TRBD2. V was clipped by 1 base and J by 3 bases; unmatched bases: 9. The CDR3 is 18 amino acids. From germline, CDR1 is SGHAT and CDR2 FQNNGV. The DNA for the CDR3 is TGTGCCAGCAGCTTAGTCAGCCTAGCGGGGTTGCACACCGGGGAGCTGTTTTTT. Its translation is CASSLVSLAGLHTGELFF.

This clonotype has more than one count but fewer than ten. The V and J genes are TRBV5-6 and TRBJ1-1, with D perhaps TRBD1 (5 bases). Germline CDR1 is SGHDT and CDR2 is YYEEEE. This CDR3 comprises 15 residues. Trimming cost V 1 base and J 5 bases, with 15 bases left between them. The CDR3 nucleotides are TGTGCCAGCAGCTTGCTTGCAGGGAGGGAAACTGAAGCTTTCTTT. This encodes CASSLLAGRETEAFF.

This chain links TRBV10-2 with TRBJ1-1; 7 positions agree with TRBD1. V was pared by 6 bases and J by 7 bases, with 5 bases of the junction left unmatched. The CDR3 extends over 12 amino acids. Looked up from germline, CDR1 is WSHSY and CDR2 is SAAADI. CDR3 sequence reads: CASRQGRIEAFF. The CDR3 coding sequence is TGCGCCAGCAGACAGGGGCGGATTGAAGCTTTCTTT.

This clonotype was counted a few times. The V gene is TRBV12-3 or TRBV12-4, the J gene TRBJ2-2, with TRBD1 matching 7 bases. The V gene end was trimmed by 1 base and the J gene end by 4 bases; junction bases not matched to a gene: 3. This CDR3 has 15 residues. This CDR3 reads CASSLDAGGTGELFF. CDR3 bases: TGTGCCAGCAGTTTAGACGCAGGGGGCACCGGGGAGCTGTTTTTT.

This chain joins TRBV10-3 and TRBJ2-7; D is ambiguous. Germline assignment: CDR1 ENHRY and CDR2 SYGVKD. The CDR3 spans 14 residues. V gave up 5 bases and J gave up 3 bases, with 14 bases separating them. CDR3: CAISQETIFYEQYF. The CDR3 coding sequence is TGTGCCATCAGTCAAGAAACTATCTTCTACGAGCAGTACTTC.

This clonotype was counted many times. J is TRBJ2-3 and V is TRBV15; the D gene could be TRBD1 or TRBD2 (5 bases each). The germline V gene has CDR1 LNHNV and CDR2 YYDKDF (reference sequence). Trimming stripped 5 bases from V and 2 bases from J, with 17 bases between. There are 16 residues in the CDR3. The CDR3, as DNA: TGTGCCACCAGCGGACGGGACCGAAAGTACACAGATACGCAGTATTTT. Residues: CATSGRDRKYTDTQYF.

This chain links TRBV7-8 with TRBJ2-1; possibly TRBD1 for D (6 bases). This CDR3 has 15 residues. The V gene lost 5 bases and the J gene lost 5 bases, with 16 bases spanning the gap. CDR1 and CDR2 (germline): SGHVS, FQNEAQ. The DNA for the CDR3 is TGTGCCAGCAGCATGCGATTACAGGGTAACAATGAGCAGTTCTTC. Its translation: CASSMRLQGNNEQFF. The variable domain in full, completed from reference TRBV7-8 and TRBJ2-1, reads GAGVSQSPRYKVAKRGQDVALRCDPISGHVSLFWYQQALGQGPEFLTYFQNEAQLDKSGLPSDRFFAERPEGSVSTLKIQRTQQEDSAVYLCASSMRLQGNNEQFFGPGTRLTVL.

This clonotype was found a few times. The rearrangement links TRBV7-8 to TRBJ2-5; D remains ambiguous. V gave up 0 bases and J gave up 2 bases, with 10 bases separating them. Germline values: CDR1 SGHVS, CDR2 FQNEAQ. CDR3 length: 15 amino acids. In nucleotides, the CDR3 is TGTGCCAGCAGCTTAGCTTTCAAACAGCAAGAGACCCAGTACTTC. Translating it yields CASSLAFKQQETQYF.

This clonotype was observed at least ten times. This chain connects TRBV7-2 to TRBJ2-5, with 9 positions matching TRBD1. Germline CDR1 reads SGHTA; CDR2 reads FQGNSA. There are 14 residues in the CDR3. The V segment lost 5 bases and the J segment 1 base; nucleotides outside the gene matches: 2. The CDR3 reads CASSKTGGQETQYF. The CDR3 bases are TGTGCCAGCAGCAAGACAGGGGGCCAAGAGACCCAGTACTTC.

The sample holds a few counts of this clonotype. CDR3 in DNA: TGTGCCAGCAGCCTTCGACAGGGGACGTCGCCCCAGCATTTT. Amino acid sequence: CASSLRQGTSPQHF. V is TRBV6-1 and J is TRBJ1-5, with TRBD1 matching 8 bases. The CDR3 extends over 14 amino acids. With V trimmed by 6 bases and J by 9 bases, 10 bases remained unmatched. Germline CDR1 reads MNHNS; CDR2 reads SASEGT.

The chain couples TRBV10-3 to TRBJ1-2; D is possibly TRBD1 (5 bases). The CDR3 is made up of 12 amino acids. Between the trimmed V and J ends, which lost 10 bases and 2 bases, there was a span of 11 bases. The V gene's germline CDR1 is ENHRY and CDR2 SYGVKD. CDR3 region: CATKTENYGYTF. Written as DNA, the CDR3 is TGTGCCACCAAGACAGAGAACTATGGCTACACCTTC.

In its sample, this clonotype was seen a few times. This sequence joins TRBV19 and TRBJ2-1, with D maybe TRBD1 (6 bases). V dropped 9 bases and J dropped 5 bases, with 20 bases sitting between them. There are 15 residues in the CDR3. CDR1 and CDR2 (germline): LNHDA, SQIVND (reference sequence). The CDR3 coding sequence is TGTGCCAGCACAACCCGGGACATACAAGACAATGAGCAGTTCTTC. Encoded protein: CASTTRDIQDNEQFF.

This clonotype came up once. The rearrangement links TRBV7-4 to TRBJ2-3; the match to TRBD2 covers 7 bases. This CDR3 is built from 17 residues. Trimming cost V 6 bases and J 3 bases; bases outside gene matches: 15. CDR1 is SGHVT and CDR2 is SQSDAQ in the germline V gene. In DNA, the CDR3 is TGTGCCAGCAGGGGGCAGATCACGGGGGGTCCGACAGATACGCAGTATTTT. Translated: CASRGQITGGPTDTQYF.

In this sample, this clonotype turned up a few times. The V and J genes are TRBV20-1 and TRBJ1-5; 11 positions agree with TRBD1. With V trimmed by 1 base and J by 1 base, 12 bases remained unmatched. Germline V gene sequence: CDR1 DFQATT, CDR2 SNEGSKA (reference sequence). CDR3 size: 19 residues. CDR3 protein: CSARGWTGGGLLSNQPQHF. DNA for the CDR3: TGCAGTGCTAGAGGGTGGACAGGGGGCGGGTTGCTAAGCAATCAGCCCCAGCATTTT.

The V call is TRBV7-8, the J call TRBJ2-7; D call uncertain. V was cut by 4 bases and J by 1 base, with 11 bases left in between. This CDR3 is 14 amino acids long. Germline V CDR1 and CDR2: SGHVS, FQNEAQ. CDR3 amino acids: CASSSRRVSYEQYF. The CDR3 DNA is TGTGCCAGCAGCTCTCGACGGGTGTCCTACGAGCAGTACTTC.

This clonotype appeared a few times. The chain has TRBV18 and TRBJ1-1, with D perhaps TRBD1 (5 bases). Trimming removed 3 bases from V and 1 base from J, with 9 bases in between. Germline V gene sequence: CDR1 KGHSH, CDR2 LQKENI. The CDR3 totals 14 residues. CDR3 sequence: CASSPLGANTEAFF. The CDR3 DNA reads as TGTGCCAGCTCACCCCTCGGGGCGAACACTGAAGCTTTCTTT.

V is TRBV5-1 and J is TRBJ2-2, with D possibly being TRBD1 or TRBD2 (5 bases each). CDR1 SGHRS and CDR2 YFSETQ come from the germline V gene. Trimming cost V 1 base and J 6 bases, with 13 bases left between them. The CDR3 sequence is 15 residues long. Written as DNA, the CDR3 is TGCGCCAGCAGCTTGTTTGGGGGAGTAGCCGGGGAGCTGTTTTTT. It is translated as CASSLFGGVAGELFF.

This clonotype showed up just a few times. J is TRBJ2-7 and V is TRBV10-3, with 7 bases matching TRBD1. CDR1 is ENHRY, CDR2 SYGVKD, per germline. The CDR3 loop spans 20 amino acids. The trim removed 3 bases at V and 1 base at J, leaving 21 bases unmatched. Here the CDR3 reads CAISDRLLDRVGVGSYEQYF. CDR3 nucleotides: TGTGCCATCAGTGACCGCCTCCTTGACAGGGTGGGGGTCGGTTCCTACGAGCAGTACTTC.